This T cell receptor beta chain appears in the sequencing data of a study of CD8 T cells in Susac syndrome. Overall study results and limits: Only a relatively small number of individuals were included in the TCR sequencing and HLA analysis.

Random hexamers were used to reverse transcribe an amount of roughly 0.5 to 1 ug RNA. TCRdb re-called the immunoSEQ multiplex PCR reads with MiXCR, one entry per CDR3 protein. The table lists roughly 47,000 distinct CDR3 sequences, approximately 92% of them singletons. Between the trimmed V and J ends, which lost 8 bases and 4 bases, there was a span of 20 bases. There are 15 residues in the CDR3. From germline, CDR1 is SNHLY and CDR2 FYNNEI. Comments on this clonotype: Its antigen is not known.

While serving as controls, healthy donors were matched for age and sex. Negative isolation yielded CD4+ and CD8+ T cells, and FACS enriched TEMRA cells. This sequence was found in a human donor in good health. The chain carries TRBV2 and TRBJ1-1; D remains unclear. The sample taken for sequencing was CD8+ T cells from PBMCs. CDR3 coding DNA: TGTGCCAGCCGCAATCTAGTGGAAACTGGCACTGAAGCTTTCTTT. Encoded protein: CASRNLVETGTEAFF.